The 31 T cell receptor beta chains below all came from one sample that was sequenced in a study of blood T cell repertoires in COVID-19. Produced via immunoSEQ multiplex PCR; TCRdb's table is partial and in-frame only. The repertoire holds under 300,000 clones, approximately 86% seen once, with over 5.5% in the top ten. Sequencing was carried out using peripheral blood. These receptors were collected from a woman aged 55-69 years with active or convalescent COVID-19.

The chain employs TRBV2 and TRBJ1-4; D not certain. The V gene lost 5 bases and the J gene lost 5 bases, with 3 bases spanning the gap. Germline V lookup: CDR1 SNHLY, CDR2 FYNNEI. This CDR3 is 11 amino acids long. The DNA for the CDR3 is TGTGCCAGCAGTCGGAATGAAAAACTGTTTTTT. Amino acids: CASSRNEKLFF. The full variable domain, completed using reference TRBV2 and TRBJ1-4, is EPEVTQTPSHQVTQMGQEVILRCVPISNHLYFYWYRQILGQKVEFLVSFYNNEISEKSEIFDDQFSVERPDGSNFTLKIRSTKLEDSAMYFCASSRNEKLFFGSGTQLSVL.

This clone showed up just once. The chain employs TRBV28 and TRBJ1-5; 10 nucleotides line up with TRBD1. With V trimmed by 8 bases and J by 4 bases, 11 bases remained unmatched. From germline, CDR1 is MDHEN and CDR2 SYDVKM. This CDR3 has 16 amino acids. The CDR3 sequence is CASWGLGTGENQPQHF. The CDR3 nucleotides are TGTGCCAGCTGGGGCCTTGGGACAGGGGAGAATCAGCCCCAGCATTTT. Full variable domain (outside the CDR3, taken from reference TRBV28 and TRBJ1-5): DVKVTQSSRYLVKRTGEKVFLECVQDMDHENMFWYRQDPGLGLRLIYFSYDVKMKEKGDIPEGYSVSREKKERFSLILESASTNQTSMYLCASWGLGTGENQPQHFGDGTRLSIL.

This chain joins TRBV11-3 and TRBJ2-5; 9 bases fit TRBD2. Trimming took 5 bases from V and 4 from J; bases not matched to a gene: 11. Germline CDR1 and CDR2: SGHNT and YENEEA. This CDR3 comprises 16 residues. This CDR3 reads CASSARRGGRGETQYF. CDR3 DNA: TGTGCCAGCAGCGCCCGGCGGGGCGGGAGGGGAGAGACCCAGTACTTC.

CDR3 coding DNA: TGTGCCAGCAGCAATCCGGACAGGTCCGTTTCACCCCTCCACTTT. Amino acid sequence: CASSNPDRSVSPLHF. J is TRBJ1-6 and V is TRBV27, with 7 bases fitting TRBD1. V lost 6 bases to trimming and J lost 9 bases; unmatched junction nucleotides: 11. This CDR3 is 15 amino acids long. Germline V gene data show CDR1 as MNHEY and CDR2 as SMNVEV (reference sequence).

The rearrangement uses TRBV15 and TRBJ1-5; D gene uncertain. The CDR3 consists of 14 residues. The V end was cut by 1 base, the J end by 6 bases, with 10 bases between. CDR1 is LNHNV and CDR2 is YYDKDF in the germline V gene (reference sequence). CDR3 in DNA: TGTGCCACCAGCAGAGCTGTATTATTTCAGCCCCAGCATTTT. It yields the protein CATSRAVLFQPQHF.

The V gene is TRBV5-1, the J gene TRBJ2-3; D gene ambiguous. The CDR3 spans 12 residues. Trimming cost V 2 bases and J 4 bases, with 5 bases left between them. Germline CDR1 and CDR2: SGHRS and YFSETQ. The CDR3 DNA follows: TGCGCCAGCAGCTTTTCAGCAGATACGCAGTATTTT. This encodes CASSFSADTQYF. The complete variable domain, with remaining parts taken from reference TRBV5-1 and TRBJ2-3, reads KAGVTQTPRYLIKTRGQQVTLSCSPISGHRSVSWYQQTPGQGLQFLFEYFSETQRNKGNFPGRFSGRQFSNSRSEMNVSTLELGDSALYLCASSFSADTQYFGPGTRLTVL.

V gene TRBV7-2 combines with J gene TRBJ2-1, with TRBD2 identical over 7 bases. The CDR3 runs to 12 residues. The trim removed 3 bases at V and 9 bases at J, leaving 2 bases unmatched. CDR1 and CDR2 from the germline V gene are SGHTA and FQGNSA. CDR3 DNA: TGTGCCAGCAGCTTCGCGGGGGTTGAGCAGTTCTTC. It specifies CASSFAGVEQFF.

This clone was counted a single time. The V gene is TRBV25-1, the J gene TRBJ2-7; tentatively, D is TRBD1 (6 bases). The length of the CDR3 is 18 residues. V was clipped by 5 bases and J by 0 bases, with 23 bases between them. The germline CDR1 and CDR2 sequences are MGHDK and SYGVNS. The CDR3 protein is CASSIEELDSQISYEQYF. In nucleotides, the CDR3 is TGTGCCAGCAGTATTGAGGAGTTGGACAGTCAAATCTCCTACGAGCAGTACTTC.

The chain employs TRBV29-1 and TRBJ2-3, with D uncertain. The ends were cut back, 3 bases at V and 6 bases at J, with 4 bases in the middle. The CDR3 spans 10 residues. Germline V CDR1 and CDR2: SQVTM, ANQGSEA. The CDR3 DNA reads TGCAGCGTTGATGCGGATACGCAGTATTTT. Translating gives CSVDADTQYF.

This clone was counted a few times. The chain couples TRBV2 to TRBJ1-6, with D unresolved. CDR3 size: 12 residues. Germline V lookup: CDR1 SNHLY, CDR2 FYNNEI. Trimming pared 6 bases from V and 6 bases from J, leaving 6 bases between. The CDR3 here is CASRRINSPLHF. The CDR3 coding sequence is TGTGCCAGCAGGCGGATTAATTCACCCCTCCACTTT.

This chain joins TRBV12-3 or TRBV12-4 and TRBJ1-1; 7 bases align to TRBD1. V lost 8 bases, J lost 0 bases, and 3 bases stayed unmatched. The CDR3 contains 13 residues. CDR3 residues: CASRGTVNTEAFF. The CDR3 region has the DNA TGTGCCAGCCGCGGGACAGTGAACACTGAAGCTTTCTTT.

CDR3 in amino acids: CASTYRGGSGNTIYF. The CDR3 bases are TGTGCCAGCACTTACCGGGGTGGCTCTGGAAACACCATATATTTT. The chain couples TRBV11-2 to TRBJ1-3; D not resolved. There are 15 residues in the CDR3. Trimming removed 7 bases at V and 0 bases at J, with 13 bases between. Germline lookup yields CDR1 SGHAT and CDR2 FQNNGV.

The chain couples TRBV11-3 to TRBJ2-2; a weak D match, TRBD2 (6 bases). The CDR3 has 17 residues. Germline assignment: CDR1 SGHNT and CDR2 YENEEA. V lost 1 base and J lost 1, with 13 bases in between. Here the CDR3 DNA reads TGTGCCAGCAGCTTAGTCGGGCTAGCGTGGAACACCGGGGAGCTGTTTTTT. Encoded protein: CASSLVGLAWNTGELFF.

The V and J genes are TRBV4-1 and TRBJ1-6; D unclear. V was clipped by 1 base and J by 2 bases, with 21 bases between them. The CDR3 is 20 residues long. Germline V lookup: CDR1 MGHRA, CDR2 YSYEKL. The CDR3 region is CASSQAARFDVLTYNSPLHF. In DNA form, the CDR3 reads TGCGCCAGCAGCCAAGCGGCGAGGTTCGATGTCTTGACCTATAATTCACCCCTCCACTTT.

The chain links TRBV6-5 to TRBJ2-5, with D tentatively TRBD1 (6 bases). In germline, CDR1 is MNHEY, CDR2 SVGAGI. The CDR3 covers 15 residues. V dropped 2 bases and J dropped 0 bases, with 10 bases sitting between them. Here the CDR3 DNA reads TGTGCCAGCAGTTACGGTTACAGGGACCAAGAGACCCAGTACTTC. It is translated as CASSYGYRDQETQYF.

This clone came up a few times. The rearrangement uses TRBV5-1 and TRBJ2-7; a possible D gene is TRBD2 (6 bases). The CDR3 is made up of 17 amino acids. Germline V gene lookup returns CDR1 SGHRS and CDR2 YFSETQ. The V end lost 1 base, the J end lost 3 bases, and 20 bases lay between the germline ends. Written as DNA, the CDR3 is TGCGCCAGCAGCTTGAATAGCGGTCGGAATTATGACTACGAGCAGTACTTC. It codes for CASSLNSGRNYDYEQYF.

This chain links TRBV6-5 with TRBJ2-5, with unresolved D. CDR1 MNHEY and CDR2 SVGAGI come from the germline V gene. V lost 3 bases and J lost 10, with 24 bases in between. This CDR3 is built from 16 residues. CDR3 DNA sequence: TGTGCCAGCAGTTATGATCGGTCCGGTTCGCGACTCTTCCAGTACTTC. Amino acids: CASSYDRSGSRLFQYF.

The V gene is TRBV5-1, the J gene TRBJ1-4; 8 nucleotides line up with TRBD1. The V and J ends lost 4 bases and 8 bases, in that order; junction bases with no gene match: 7. CDR3 length: 14 residues. From germline, CDR1 is SGHRS and CDR2 YFSETQ. The CDR3 DNA is TGCGCCAGCAGCCCAGGGACAGGTCGCGAAAAACTGTTTTTT. This sequence encodes CASSPGTGREKLFF. The whole variable domain, remainder taken from reference TRBV5-1 and TRBJ1-4, is KAGVTQTPRYLIKTRGQQVTLSCSPISGHRSVSWYQQTPGQGLQFLFEYFSETQRNKGNFPGRFSGRQFSNSRSEMNVSTLELGDSALYLCASSPGTGREKLFFGSGTQLSVL.

The V gene is TRBV5-1, the J gene TRBJ1-1; the D gene is possibly TRBD1 (5 bases). V shed 4 bases and J shed 0 bases, with 10 bases lying between them. CDR3 length: 14 amino acids. Germline V gene data show CDR1 as SGHRS and CDR2 as YFSETQ. The CDR3, as DNA: TGCGCCAGCAGCCAGGGTGCCCTGAACACTGAAGCTTTCTTT. This encodes CASSQGALNTEAFF.

V usage is TRBV19 and J usage is TRBJ2-1; a weak D match, TRBD2 (5 bases). CDR3 length: 13 residues. The V end was cut by 3 bases, the J end by 6 bases, with 9 bases between. Germline CDR1 LNHDA, CDR2 SQIVND (reference sequence). The CDR3 DNA reads as TGTGCCAGTAGTATCCCCGGGATCAATGAGCAGTTCTTC. Protein: CASSIPGINEQFF.

The rearrangement joins TRBV5-1 to TRBJ2-1; TRBD2 aligns across 9 bases. This CDR3 spans 15 amino acids. Germline V CDR1 and CDR2: SGHRS, YFSETQ. J lost 3 bases, V lost 4 bases, and 5 bases had no gene match. CDR3 bases: TGCGCCAGCAGCCCGGGAGCGGGAGGCTACAATGAGCAGTTCTTC. It specifies CASSPGAGGYNEQFF.

This chain joins TRBV29-1 and TRBJ1-1; 7 positions agree with TRBD1. Germline V gene data show CDR1 as SQVTM and CDR2 as ANQGSEA. The V segment lost 2 bases and the J segment 1 base; nucleotides outside the gene matches: 7. CDR3 size: 15 residues. CDR3 nucleotide sequence: TGCAGCGTTGAACCGAGAAGGACAGGGAACACTGAAGCTTTCTTT. It translates to CSVEPRRTGNTEAFF.

The chain carries TRBV5-4 and TRBJ1-2, with D maybe TRBD1 (5 bases). Germline CDR1 reads SGHNT; CDR2 reads YYREEE (reference sequence). The CDR3 loop spans 14 amino acids. Trimming removed 0 bases at V and 0 bases at J, with 6 bases between. CDR3 nucleotide sequence: TGTGCCAGCAGCTTGGGGGGCCCTAACTATGGCTACACCTTC. Amino acid sequence: CASSLGGPNYGYTF.

CDR3 DNA sequence: TGTGCCAGCAGCTTAGCAGGGGCCGTCTACGAGCAGTACTTC. Protein: CASSLAGAVYEQYF. The chain has TRBV5-6 and TRBJ2-7; possibly TRBD1 for D (6 bases). The CDR3 runs to 14 residues. The germline CDR1 and CDR2 sequences are SGHDT and YYEEEE. The ends were cut back, 2 bases at V and 3 bases at J, with 12 bases in the middle.

This clone was counted a few times. CDR3 loop: CASSNTGNTEAFF. For the CDR3, the DNA is TGTGCCAGTAGTAATACAGGGAACACTGAAGCTTTCTTT. The rearrangement uses TRBV19 and TRBJ1-1, with a possible D match to TRBD1 (5 bases). Germline CDR1 LNHDA, CDR2 SQIVND (reference sequence). CDR3 length: 13 amino acids. V gave up 4 bases and J gave up 1 base, with 7 bases separating them.

The chain is built from TRBV5-1 and TRBJ2-7; 10 bases match TRBD2. The V segment lost 2 bases and the J segment 6 bases; nucleotides outside the gene matches: 11. Germline assignment: CDR1 SGHRS and CDR2 YFSETQ. There are 16 residues in the CDR3. The CDR3 DNA is TGCGCCAGCAGCTTTGGGCTAGCGGGAGTCCGGGGCGAGCAGTACTTC. Protein product: CASSFGLAGVRGEQYF.

This clone was counted between two and nine times. The genes are TRBV5-4 and TRBJ2-3, with D unresolved. CDR3 length: 13 amino acids. Trimming took 3 bases from V and 5 from J, leaving 10 bases between them. CDR1 is SGHNT and CDR2 is YYREEE in the germline V gene (reference sequence). CDR3 sequence (DNA): TGTGCCAGCAGCTCTAGTTTCGGAGATACGCAGTATTTT. Translation: CASSSSFGDTQYF. The variable domain in full, with the rest retrieved from reference TRBV5-4 and TRBJ2-3, is ETGVTQSPTHLIKTRGQQVTLRCSSQSGHNTVSWYQQALGQGPQFIFQYYREEENGRGNFPPRFSGLQFPNYSSELNVNALELDDSALYLCASSSSFGDTQYFGPGTRLTVL.

V usage is TRBV9 and J usage is TRBJ1-3; 8 bases are shared with TRBD1. J gave up 8 bases and V 2 bases, and 6 bases lay outside the gene matches. The germline gives CDR1 SGDLS, CDR2 YYNGEE. The length of the CDR3 is 14 residues. Written as DNA, the CDR3 is TGTGCCAGCAGCGTCTCCAGGGGGCAGGACACCATATATTTT. Protein sequence: CASSVSRGQDTIYF.

The sample holds one count of this clone. V is TRBV14 and J is TRBJ2-7, with a weak D call TRBD1 (5 bases). This CDR3 has 15 residues. Trimming stripped 1 base from V and 0 bases from J, with 10 bases between. Germline V gene sequence: CDR1 SGHDN, CDR2 FVKESK. The CDR3 sequence: CASSQAGMSSYEQYV. As DNA, the CDR3 is TGTGCCAGCAGCCAAGCAGGGATGAGCTCCTACGAGCAGTACGTC.

The V gene is TRBV2, the J gene TRBJ2-5; perhaps TRBD2 as D (5 bases). CDR1 SNHLY and CDR2 FYNNEI come from the germline V gene. This CDR3 spans 13 amino acids. With 6 bases removed from V and 2 bases from J, the gap between germline ends came to 10 bases. CDR3 loop: CASRGLPQETQYF. The CDR3 nucleotides are TGTGCCAGCAGAGGACTCCCACAAGAGACCCAGTACTTC.

This clone was observed a few times. The chain joins TRBV4-2 to TRBJ2-1; D is possibly TRBD2 (5 bases). The CDR3 is 13 amino acids. The germline gives CDR1 LGHNA, CDR2 YNFKEQ. V lost 3 bases to trimming and J lost 7 bases, with 10 bases between them. DNA of the CDR3: TGTGCCAGCAGCCAGGGTTCGGGGAATGAGCAGTTCTTC. Amino acid sequence: CASSQGSGNEQFF.